This T cell receptor (beta chain) was captured in a study of CD8 T cells in Susac syndrome. The wider study: Active disease was present in over 5 of the sequenced Susac syndrome patients, whereas 8 or 9 of them were in remission.

Random hexamers were used to reverse transcribe about 0.45 to 1 ug of RNA. From the immunoSEQ multiplex PCR reads, TCRdb called clonotypes with MiXCR, one entry per CDR3 protein. The sample lists roughly 180,000 distinct CDR3 sequences; around 94% were seen once. Regarding the study as a whole: Only a relatively small number of individuals were included in the TCR sequencing and HLA analysis.

Trimming pared 1 base from V and 1 base from J, leaving 9 bases between. The CDR3 has 14 amino acids. Germline CDR1 GTSNPN, CDR2 SVGIG (reference sequence). A note on this clonotype: As yet, its antigen is unknown.

The chain recombines TRBV30 with TRBJ2-3; tentatively, D is TRBD1 or TRBD2 (5 bases each). Material: CD4+ T cells from PBMCs. The receptor was isolated from a human donor with Susac syndrome. CDR3 amino acids: CAWSGGLGTDTQYF. Here the CDR3 DNA reads TGTGCCTGGAGTGGGGGGTTGGGCACAGATACGCAGTATTTT.